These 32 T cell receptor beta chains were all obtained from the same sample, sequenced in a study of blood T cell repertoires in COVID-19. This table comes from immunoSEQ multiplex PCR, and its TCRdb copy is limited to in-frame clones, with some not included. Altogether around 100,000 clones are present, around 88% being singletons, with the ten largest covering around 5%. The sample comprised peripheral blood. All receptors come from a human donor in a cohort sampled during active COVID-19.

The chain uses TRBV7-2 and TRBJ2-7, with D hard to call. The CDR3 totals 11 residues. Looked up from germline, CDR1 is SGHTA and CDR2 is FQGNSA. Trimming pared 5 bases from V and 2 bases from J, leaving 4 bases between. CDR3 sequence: CASSGAYEQYF. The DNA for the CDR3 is TGTGCCAGCAGCGGAGCCTACGAGCAGTACTTC.

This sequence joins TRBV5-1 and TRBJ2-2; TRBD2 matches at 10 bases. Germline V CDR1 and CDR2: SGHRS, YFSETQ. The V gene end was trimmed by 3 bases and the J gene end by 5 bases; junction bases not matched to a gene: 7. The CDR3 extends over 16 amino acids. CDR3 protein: CASSWLAGALTGELFF. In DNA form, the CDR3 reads TGCGCCAGCAGCTGGCTAGCGGGAGCCCTTACCGGGGAGCTGTTTTTT.

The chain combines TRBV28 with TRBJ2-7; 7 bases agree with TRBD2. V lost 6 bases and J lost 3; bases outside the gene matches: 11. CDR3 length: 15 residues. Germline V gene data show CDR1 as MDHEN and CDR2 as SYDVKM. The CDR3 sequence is CASSPPGGRVYEQYF. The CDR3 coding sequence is TGTGCCAGCAGCCCCCCGGGCGGGAGAGTCTACGAGCAGTACTTC.

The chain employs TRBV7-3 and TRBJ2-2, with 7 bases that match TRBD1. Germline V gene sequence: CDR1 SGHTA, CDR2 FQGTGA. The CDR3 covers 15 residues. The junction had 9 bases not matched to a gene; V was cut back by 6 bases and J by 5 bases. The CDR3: CASRASRGYTGELFF. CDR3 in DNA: TGTGCCAGCAGGGCCTCCAGGGGGTATACCGGGGAGCTGTTTTTT.

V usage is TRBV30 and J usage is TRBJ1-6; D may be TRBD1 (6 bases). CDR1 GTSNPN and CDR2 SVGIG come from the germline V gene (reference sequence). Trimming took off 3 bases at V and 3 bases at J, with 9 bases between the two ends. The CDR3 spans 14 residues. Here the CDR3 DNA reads TGTGCCTGGAGGGGAGGGGGCTATAATTCACCCCTCCACTTT. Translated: CAWRGGGYNSPLHF. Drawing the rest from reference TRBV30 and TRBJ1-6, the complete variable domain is SQTIHQWPATLVQPVGSPLSLECTVEGTSNPNLYWYRQAAGRGLQLLFYSVGIGQISSEVPQNLSASRPQDRQFILSSKKLLLSDSGFYLCAWRGGGYNSPLHFGNGTRLTVT.

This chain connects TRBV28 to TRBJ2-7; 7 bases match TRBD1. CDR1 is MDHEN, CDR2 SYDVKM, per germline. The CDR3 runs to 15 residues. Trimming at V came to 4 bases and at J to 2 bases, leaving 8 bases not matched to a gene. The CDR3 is CASSSGTAATYEQYF. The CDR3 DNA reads TGTGCCAGCAGTTCCGGGACAGCGGCAACCTACGAGCAGTACTTC.

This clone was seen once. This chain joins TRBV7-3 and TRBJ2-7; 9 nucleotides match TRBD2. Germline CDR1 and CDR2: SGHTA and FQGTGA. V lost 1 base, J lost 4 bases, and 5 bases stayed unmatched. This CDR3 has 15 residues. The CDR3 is CASSLSGRAFYEQYF. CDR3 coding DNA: TGTGCCAGCAGCTTAAGCGGGAGGGCTTTTTACGAGCAGTACTTC.

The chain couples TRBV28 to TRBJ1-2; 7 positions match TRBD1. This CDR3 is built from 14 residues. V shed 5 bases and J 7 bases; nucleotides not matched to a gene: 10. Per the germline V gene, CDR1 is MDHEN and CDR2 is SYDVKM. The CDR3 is CASSPPKGASGYTF. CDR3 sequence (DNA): TGTGCCAGCAGTCCTCCCAAGGGGGCGAGTGGCTACACCTTC.

CDR3 DNA sequence: TGTGCCAGCAGCTTGGACAGGGGTGGCGAGCAGTACTTC. It is translated as CASSLDRGGEQYF. The chain carries TRBV5-4 and TRBJ2-7, with 7 bases identical to TRBD1. J lost 6 bases, V lost 0 bases, and 3 bases had no gene match. Per the germline V gene, CDR1 is SGHNT and CDR2 is YYREEE (reference sequence). There are 13 residues in the CDR3.

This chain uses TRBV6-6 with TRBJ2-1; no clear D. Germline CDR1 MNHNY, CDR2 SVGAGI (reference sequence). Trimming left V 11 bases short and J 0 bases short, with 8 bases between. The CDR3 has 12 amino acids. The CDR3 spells CARVCSYNEQFF. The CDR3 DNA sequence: TGTGCCCGTGTTTGCTCCTACAATGAGCAGTTCTTC.

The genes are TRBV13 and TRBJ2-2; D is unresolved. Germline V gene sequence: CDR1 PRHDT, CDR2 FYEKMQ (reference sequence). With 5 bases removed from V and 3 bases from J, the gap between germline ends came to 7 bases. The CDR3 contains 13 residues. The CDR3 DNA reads TGTGCCAGCAGCCGTGGAGACACCGGGGAGCTGTTTTTT. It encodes CASSRGDTGELFF. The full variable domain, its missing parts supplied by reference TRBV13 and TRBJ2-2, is AAGVIQSPRHLIKEKRETATLKCYPIPRHDTVYWYQQGPGQDPQFLISFYEKMQSDKGSIPDRFSAQQFSDYHSELNMSSLELGDSALYFCASSRGDTGELFFGEGSRLTVL.

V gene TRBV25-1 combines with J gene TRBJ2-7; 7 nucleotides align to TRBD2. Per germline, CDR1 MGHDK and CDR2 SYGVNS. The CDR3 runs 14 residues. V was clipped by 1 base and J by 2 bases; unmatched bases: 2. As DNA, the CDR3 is TGTGCCAGCAGTGAATGGCGGGGGACCTACGAGCAGTACTTC. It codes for CASSEWRGTYEQYF.

In DNA form, the CDR3 reads TGCGCCAGCGGATGGGGCTCGGATTCACCCCTCCACTTT. It encodes CASGWGSDSPLHF. The chain employs TRBV10-2 and TRBJ1-6; a weak D match, TRBD1 (5 bases). V gave up 8 bases and J gave up 8 bases, with 13 bases separating them. The CDR3 totals 13 residues. Germline values: CDR1 WSHSY, CDR2 SAAADI.

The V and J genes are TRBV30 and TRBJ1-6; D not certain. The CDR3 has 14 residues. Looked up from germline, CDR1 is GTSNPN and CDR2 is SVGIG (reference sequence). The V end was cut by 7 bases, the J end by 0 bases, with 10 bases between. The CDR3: CALKGGSYNSPLHF. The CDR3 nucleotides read TGTGCCTTGAAGGGAGGCTCCTATAATTCACCCCTCCACTTT. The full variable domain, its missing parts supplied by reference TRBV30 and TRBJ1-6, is SQTIHQWPATLVQPVGSPLSLECTVEGTSNPNLYWYRQAAGRGLQLLFYSVGIGQISSEVPQNLSASRPQDRQFILSSKKLLLSDSGFYLCALKGGSYNSPLHFGNGTRLTVT.

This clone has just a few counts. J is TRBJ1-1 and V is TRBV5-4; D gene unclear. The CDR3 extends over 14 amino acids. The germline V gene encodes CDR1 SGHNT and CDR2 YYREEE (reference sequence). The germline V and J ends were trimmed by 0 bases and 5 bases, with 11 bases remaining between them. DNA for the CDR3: TGTGCCAGCAGCTTGGGGACGGGGAGGACTGAAGCTTTCTTT. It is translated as CASSLGTGRTEAFF.

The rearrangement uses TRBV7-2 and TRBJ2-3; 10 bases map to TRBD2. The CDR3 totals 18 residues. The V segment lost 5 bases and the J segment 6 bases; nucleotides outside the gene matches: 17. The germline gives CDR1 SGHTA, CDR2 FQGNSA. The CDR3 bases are TGTGCCAGCAGCCTCATAGGAAGCGGGAGGGCCGAGGGGGATACGCAGTATTTT. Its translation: CASSLIGSGRAEGDTQYF. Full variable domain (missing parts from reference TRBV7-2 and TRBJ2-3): GAGVSQSPSNKVTEKGKDVELRCDPISGHTALYWYRQSLGQGLEFLIYFQGNSAPDKSGLPSDRFSAERTGGSVSTLTIQRTQQEDSAVYLCASSLIGSGRAEGDTQYFGPGTRLTVL.

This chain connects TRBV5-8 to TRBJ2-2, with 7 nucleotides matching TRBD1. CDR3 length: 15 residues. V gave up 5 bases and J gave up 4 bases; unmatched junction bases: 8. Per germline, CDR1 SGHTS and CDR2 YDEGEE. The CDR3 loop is CASSRRTGVTGELFF. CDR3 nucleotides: TGTGCCAGCAGTCGAAGAACAGGGGTCACCGGGGAGCTGTTTTTT.

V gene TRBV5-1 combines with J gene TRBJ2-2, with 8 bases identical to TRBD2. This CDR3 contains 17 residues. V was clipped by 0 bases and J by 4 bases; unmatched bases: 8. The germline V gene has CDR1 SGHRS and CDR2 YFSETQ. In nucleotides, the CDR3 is TGCGCCAGCAGCTTGGTCGGGGGGGCTAGCGGCACCGGGGAGCTGTTTTTT. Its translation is CASSLVGGASGTGELFF. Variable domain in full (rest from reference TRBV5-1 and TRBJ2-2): KAGVTQTPRYLIKTRGQQVTLSCSPISGHRSVSWYQQTPGQGLQFLFEYFSETQRNKGNFPGRFSGRQFSNSRSEMNVSTLELGDSALYLCASSLVGGASGTGELFFGEGSRLTVL.

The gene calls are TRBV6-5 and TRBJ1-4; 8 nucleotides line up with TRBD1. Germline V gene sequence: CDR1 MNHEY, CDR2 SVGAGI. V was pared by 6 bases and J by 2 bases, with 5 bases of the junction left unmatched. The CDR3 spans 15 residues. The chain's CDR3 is CASRQNRGTNEKLFF. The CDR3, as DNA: TGTGCCAGCAGGCAAAACAGGGGGACTAATGAAAAACTGTTTTTT.

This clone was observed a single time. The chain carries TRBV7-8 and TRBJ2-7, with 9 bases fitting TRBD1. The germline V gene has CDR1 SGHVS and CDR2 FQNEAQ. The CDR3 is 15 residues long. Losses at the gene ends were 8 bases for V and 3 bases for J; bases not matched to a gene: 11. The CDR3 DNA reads TGTGCCAGCTCGCCCAGACAGGGGGGAAACTACGAGCAGTACTTC. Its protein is CASSPRQGGNYEQYF.

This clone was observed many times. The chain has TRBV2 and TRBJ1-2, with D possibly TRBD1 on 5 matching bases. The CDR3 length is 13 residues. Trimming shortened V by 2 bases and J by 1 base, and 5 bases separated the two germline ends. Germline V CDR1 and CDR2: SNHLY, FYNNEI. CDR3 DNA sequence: TGTGCCAGCAGTGAACAGGGTAACTATGGCTACACCTTC. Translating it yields CASSEQGNYGYTF.

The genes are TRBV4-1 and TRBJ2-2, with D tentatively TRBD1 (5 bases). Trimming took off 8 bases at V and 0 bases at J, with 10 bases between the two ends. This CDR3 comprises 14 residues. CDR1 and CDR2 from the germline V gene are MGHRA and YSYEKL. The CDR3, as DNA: TGCGCCAGCCAGCCGACAGCGAACACCGGGGAGCTGTTTTTT. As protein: CASQPTANTGELFF.

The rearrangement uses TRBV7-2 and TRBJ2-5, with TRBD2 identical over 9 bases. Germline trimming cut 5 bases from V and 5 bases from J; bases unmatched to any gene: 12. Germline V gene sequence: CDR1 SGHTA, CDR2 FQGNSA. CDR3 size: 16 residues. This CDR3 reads CASSLQGLAGGETQYF. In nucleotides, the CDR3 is TGTGCCAGCAGCCTGCAGGGACTAGCAGGAGGGGAGACCCAGTACTTC.

The CDR3 coding sequence is TGTGCCATCAGTGGTGAGGACAGCCCGAACACTGAAGCTTTCTTT. Translated, it gives CAISGEDSPNTEAFF. This chain links TRBV10-3 with TRBJ1-1; a weak D match, TRBD1 (6 bases). Germline CDR1 and CDR2: ENHRY and SYGVKD. With 4 bases removed from V and 1 base from J, the gap between germline ends came to 13 bases. CDR3 length: 15 residues.

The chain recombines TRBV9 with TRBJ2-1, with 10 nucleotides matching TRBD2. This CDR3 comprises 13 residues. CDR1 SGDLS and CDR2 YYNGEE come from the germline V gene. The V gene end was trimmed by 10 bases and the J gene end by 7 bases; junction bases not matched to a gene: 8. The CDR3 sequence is CALSQREGNEQFF. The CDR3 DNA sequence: TGTGCCTTAAGCCAGCGGGAGGGAAATGAGCAGTTCTTC. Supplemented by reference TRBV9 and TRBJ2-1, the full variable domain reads DSGVTQTPKHLITATGQRVTLRCSPRSGDLSVYWYQQSLDQGLQFLIQYYNGEERAKGNILERFSAQQFPDLHSELNLSSLELGDSALYFCALSQREGNEQFFGPGTRLTVL.

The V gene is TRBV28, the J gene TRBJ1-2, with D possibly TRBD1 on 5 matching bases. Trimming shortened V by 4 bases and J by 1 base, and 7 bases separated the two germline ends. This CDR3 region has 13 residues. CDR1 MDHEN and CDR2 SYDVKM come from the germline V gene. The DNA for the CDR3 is TGTGCCAGCAGTTCAGGGCTTAACTATGGCTACACCTTC. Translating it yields CASSSGLNYGYTF.

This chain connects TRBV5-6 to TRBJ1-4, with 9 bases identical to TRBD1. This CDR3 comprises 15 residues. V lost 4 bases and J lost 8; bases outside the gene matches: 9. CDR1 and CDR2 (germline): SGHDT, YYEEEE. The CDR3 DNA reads TGTGCCAGCAGCACCCCCGGGACAGGGCTCGAAAAACTGTTTTTT. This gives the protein CASSTPGTGLEKLFF.

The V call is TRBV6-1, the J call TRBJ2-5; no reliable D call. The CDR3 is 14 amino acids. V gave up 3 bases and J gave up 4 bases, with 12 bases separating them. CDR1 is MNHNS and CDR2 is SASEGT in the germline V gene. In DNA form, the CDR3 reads TGTGCCAGCAGTGATTCCCAGTATGGAGAGACCCAGTACTTC. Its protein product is CASSDSQYGETQYF.

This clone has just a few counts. The CDR3 bases are TGTGCCACCCTTAGACAGGGACCCTACGAGCAGTACTTC. Amino acids: CATLRQGPYEQYF. This chain connects TRBV10-3 to TRBJ2-7, with 7 positions matching TRBD1. Germline V CDR1 and CDR2: ENHRY, SYGVKD. The CDR3 has 13 amino acids. V was pared by 10 bases and J by 2 bases, with 8 bases of the junction left unmatched.

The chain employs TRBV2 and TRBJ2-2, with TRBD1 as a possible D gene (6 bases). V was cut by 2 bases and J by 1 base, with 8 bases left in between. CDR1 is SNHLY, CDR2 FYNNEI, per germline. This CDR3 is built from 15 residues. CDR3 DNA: TGTGCCAGCAGTGAATTACAGGGGAACACCGGGGAGCTGTTTTTT. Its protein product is CASSELQGNTGELFF.

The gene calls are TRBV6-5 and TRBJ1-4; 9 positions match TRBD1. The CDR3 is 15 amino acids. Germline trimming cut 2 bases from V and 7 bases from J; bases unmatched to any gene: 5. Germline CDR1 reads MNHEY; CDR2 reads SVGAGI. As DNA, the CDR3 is TGTGCCAGCAGTTACCCGGACAGGGGCGGTGAAAAACTGTTTTTT. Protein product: CASSYPDRGGEKLFF.

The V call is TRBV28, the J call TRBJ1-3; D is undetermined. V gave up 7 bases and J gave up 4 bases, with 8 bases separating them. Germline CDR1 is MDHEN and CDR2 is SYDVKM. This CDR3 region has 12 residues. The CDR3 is CASISSGNTIYF. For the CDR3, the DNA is TGTGCCAGCATAAGTAGCGGAAACACCATATATTTT.